The clone carrying this T cell receptor beta chain was picked up a small number of times. These data come from a study of blood T cell repertoires in COVID-19. Germline CDR1 and CDR2: MNHEY and SMNVEV (reference sequence). The CDR3 is 17 amino acids. After removal of 4 bases from V and 4 bases from J, the junction contained 13 bases not matched to a gene. The Seattle patients joined while their infection was active and were tracked longitudinally afterward. TCRdb's copy holds only in-frame clones and misses some; the assay was immunoSEQ multiplex PCR. The sample has 150,000 to 200,000 clones; approximately 80% are singletons.

Source material: peripheral blood. This receptor was identified in a woman in her seventies with COVID-19, enrolled during active disease. The chain links TRBV27 to TRBJ1-2; 9 bases are a match to TRBD1. The DNA for the CDR3 is TGTGCCAGCAGTTACAGGGGGCCGAAGCTAGAGACCTATGGCTACACCTTC. This translates into CASSYRGPKLETYGYTF.